This entry concerns a single T cell receptor (beta chain). Its specificity is unknown. The record originates from a study of PD-L1 blockade in urothelial cancer. Study conclusions and caveats: Pretreatment TCR clonality in blood under the median foretold superior survival.

This sample's time point: peripheral blood 6 weeks after treatment start. Germline V CDR1 and CDR2: MNHNY, SVGAGI (reference sequence). The V end lost 9 bases, the J end lost 3 bases, and 9 bases lay between the germline ends. The CDR3 sequence is 11 residues long. Spiking of synthetic TCR analog templates was performed in each PCR. Profiling relied on immunoSEQ multiplex PCR, and the TCRdb table lists in-frame clones only, not all of them. The sample has around 120,000 clones; 75% to 90% are singletons. Sequenced here: PBMCs, sampled around atezolizumab (anti-PD-L1) treatment. The gene calls are TRBV6-6 and TRBJ2-7; TRBD1 might be the D (6 bases). This receptor was identified in a man aged 55-75 years with urothelial cancer. Here the CDR3 reads CARGQYYEQYF. DNA for the CDR3: TGTGCCAGAGGACAGTACTACGAGCAGTACTTC.